These 18 T cell receptor beta chains came from one sample sequenced in a study of T-cell memory formation after mild COVID-19. From the 5' RACE reads, TCRdb called clonotypes with MiXCR, one entry per CDR3 protein. The sample consists of about 390,000 distinct CDR3 sequences, 20% to 25% of them appearing once. The sample taken for sequencing was PBMCs or a T cell subset sorted from them (not recorded which). All receptors come from an adult woman who had mild COVID-19 (a few samples of this study predate the infection). Cell type and time point are not known.

Written as DNA, the CDR3 is TGTGCCACCAGCAGAGAAGAGGGACTAGCGGGGGGGCCCCACAATGAGCAGTTCTTC. It translates to CATSREEGLAGGPHNEQFF. The V and J genes are TRBV15 and TRBJ2-1; TRBD2 matches at 16 bases. CDR3 size: 19 residues. With V trimmed by 0 bases and J by 5 bases, 7 bases remained unmatched. In germline, CDR1 is LNHNV, CDR2 YYDKDF (reference sequence).

The rearrangement uses TRBV6-5 and TRBJ2-3, with TRBD1 identical over 8 bases. The CDR3 totals 15 residues. J lost 3 bases, V lost 4 bases, and 6 bases had no gene match. In germline, CDR1 is MNHEY, CDR2 SVGAGI. CDR3 sequence (DNA): TGTGCCAGCAGTTTCCGACAGGGGCGAACAGATACGCAGTATTTT. Translated: CASSFRQGRTDTQYF.

This clonotype was seen a few times. The chain carries TRBV11-2 and TRBJ1-6; D gene ambiguous. This CDR3 is built from 16 residues. V was trimmed by 5 bases and J by 9 bases, leaving 20 bases between them. Germline-derived CDR1 and CDR2 are SGHAT and FQNNGV. The DNA of the CDR3 is TGTGCCAGCAGCCCTCTCCATGGGGAGTCGGGTTCACCCCTCCACTTT. It translates to CASSPLHGESGSPLHF.

V usage is TRBV24-1 and J usage is TRBJ2-5, with TRBD1 matching 8 bases. Per the germline V gene, CDR1 is KGHDR and CDR2 is SFDVKD. This CDR3 is built from 15 residues. V was clipped by 2 bases and J by 4 bases; unmatched bases: 5. The CDR3 nucleotides read TGTGCCACCAGTGATTACGGACAGGGTCGAGAGACCCAGTACTTC. This sequence encodes CATSDYGQGRETQYF.

There are a few counts of this clonotype. This chain links TRBV7-9 with TRBJ1-6; D remains unclear. Trimming cost V 5 bases and J 6 bases, with 17 bases left between them. CDR1 is SEHNR, CDR2 FQNEAQ, per germline (reference sequence). The CDR3 sequence is 16 residues long. The CDR3 spells CASSHSTGGRNSPLHF. The DNA for the CDR3 is TGTGCCAGCAGCCATAGTACCGGAGGTCGTAATTCACCCCTCCACTTT.

This clonotype was detected a few times. This rearrangement joins TRBV7-6 to TRBJ2-5; a possible D gene is TRBD1 (6 bases). The CDR3 length is 14 residues. The V gene lost 1 base and the J gene lost 5 bases, with 11 bases spanning the gap. Germline CDR1 SGHVS, CDR2 FNYEAQ. The CDR3 loop is CASSLDTGTETQYF. The CDR3, as DNA: TGTGCCAGCAGCTTAGATACAGGGACGGAGACCCAGTACTTC. The full variable domain, its missing parts supplied by reference TRBV7-6 and TRBJ2-5, is GAGVSQSPRYKVTKRGQDVALRCDPISGHVSLYWYRQALGQGPEFLTYFNYEAQQDKSGLPNDRFSAERPEGSISTLTIQRTEQRDSAMYRCASSLDTGTETQYFGPGTRLLVL.

The chain recombines TRBV29-1 with TRBJ2-1; D is uncertain. V lost 1 base, J lost 6 bases, and 10 bases lay in between. The CDR3 runs to 13 residues. Germline V gene lookup returns CDR1 SQVTM and CDR2 ANQGSEA. This chain's CDR3 is CSVEGYELNEQFF. The DNA for the CDR3 is TGCAGCGTTGAAGGGTACGAGCTCAATGAGCAGTTCTTC.

This chain connects TRBV7-9 to TRBJ1-1; the D is unclear. Looked up from germline, CDR1 is SEHNR and CDR2 is FQNEAQ (reference sequence). V lost 3 bases to trimming and J lost 4 bases, with 9 bases between them. The CDR3 runs 13 residues. CDR3 region: CASSFTVGTEAFF. For the CDR3, the DNA is TGTGCCAGCAGCTTTACAGTGGGCACTGAAGCTTTCTTT.

The gene calls are TRBV11-2 and TRBJ2-7; D possibly corresponds to TRBD2 (5 bases). The ends were cut back, 0 bases at V and 6 bases at J, with 9 bases in the middle. The length of the CDR3 is 13 residues. Germline V gives CDR1 SGHAT, CDR2 FQNNGV. CDR3 amino acids: CASSLDGRGEQYF. DNA of the CDR3: TGTGCCAGCAGCTTAGATGGTCGGGGCGAGCAGTACTTC.

This chain uses TRBV7-9 with TRBJ2-7; TRBD2 aligns across 8 bases. CDR3 length: 14 amino acids. V lost 3 bases and J lost 6; bases outside the gene matches: 7. Germline assignment: CDR1 SEHNR and CDR2 FQNEAQ (reference sequence). CDR3 in DNA: TGTGCCAGCAGCTTGACCGGGACTAGTACCGAGCAGTACTTC. This translates into CASSLTGTSTEQYF.

The chain joins TRBV7-9 to TRBJ2-7; D gene uncertain. In germline, CDR1 is SEHNR, CDR2 FQNEAQ (reference sequence). This CDR3 has 14 residues. V was trimmed by 5 bases and J by 4 bases, leaving 15 bases between them. The CDR3 is CASSPKAVRYEQYF. The CDR3 DNA is TGTGCCAGCAGCCCCAAGGCAGTGAGATACGAGCAGTACTTC.

The rearrangement joins TRBV15 to TRBJ2-3; no firm D call. The CDR3 runs 13 residues. Trimming stripped 1 base from V and 3 bases from J, with 5 bases between. The V gene's germline CDR1 is LNHNV and CDR2 YYDKDF (reference sequence). This CDR3 is CATSRVGTDTQYF. Written as DNA, the CDR3 is TGTGCCACCAGCAGAGTCGGAACAGATACGCAGTATTTT.

The CDR3 bases are TGTGCCAGCAGTTACTGGGGACTAGCGGGGGAGGTTAATGAGCAGTTCTTC. This gives the protein CASSYWGLAGEVNEQFF. This sequence joins TRBV6-6 and TRBJ2-1; 14 positions match TRBD2. CDR1 and CDR2 (germline): MNHNY, SVGAGI (reference sequence). V lost 1 base, J lost 7 bases, and 6 bases stayed unmatched. The CDR3 extends over 17 amino acids.

This chain joins TRBV7-9 and TRBJ1-1, with 7 bases lining up with TRBD1. Germline V lookup: CDR1 SEHNR, CDR2 FQNEAQ (reference sequence). The CDR3 runs 15 residues. V was pared by 5 bases and J by 0 bases, with 6 bases of the junction left unmatched. This chain's CDR3 is CASSTTTGLNTEAFF. CDR3 DNA: TGTGCCAGCAGCACCACGACAGGGTTGAACACTGAAGCTTTCTTT.

This sequence joins TRBV29-1 and TRBJ1-5, with D perhaps TRBD1 (5 bases). V lost 8 bases, J lost 7 bases, and 18 bases lay in between. Germline-derived CDR1 and CDR2 are SQVTM and ANQGSEA. The CDR3 is 13 residues long. CDR3 in DNA: TGCAGCTCCGGGGCGGGGGGGGACCAGCCCCAGCATTTT. This codes for CSSGAGGDQPQHF.

The chain couples TRBV24-1 to TRBJ2-7; D possibly corresponds to TRBD2 (7 bases). Germline V gene data show CDR1 as KGHDR and CDR2 as SFDVKD. CDR3 length equals 14 residues. The germline V and J ends were trimmed by 4 bases and 7 bases, with 16 bases remaining between them. The CDR3 is CATSEGGAGLEQYF. In DNA form, the CDR3 reads TGTGCCACCAGTGAGGGGGGGGCCGGACTTGAGCAGTACTTC.

In its sample, this clonotype was seen a few times. V usage is TRBV10-2 and J usage is TRBJ2-5; 8 positions match TRBD1. V was pared by 0 bases and J by 5 bases, with 5 bases of the junction left unmatched. Germline V CDR1 and CDR2: WSHSY, SAAADI. CDR3 size: 15 residues. The CDR3 sequence: CASSESDRVYETQYF. The CDR3 bases are TGCGCCAGCAGTGAGTCGGACAGGGTGTATGAGACCCAGTACTTC.

This clonotype was picked up a small number of times. In DNA form, the CDR3 reads TGTGCCAGCAGCTTCTATCCGGGAGACTACGAGCAGTACTTC. This sequence encodes CASSFYPGDYEQYF. The chain is built from TRBV7-2 and TRBJ2-7; the D gene is possibly TRBD2 (6 bases). The CDR3 consists of 14 residues. CDR1 SGHTA and CDR2 FQGNSA come from the germline V gene. The V gene lost 3 bases and the J gene lost 3 bases, with 12 bases spanning the gap.